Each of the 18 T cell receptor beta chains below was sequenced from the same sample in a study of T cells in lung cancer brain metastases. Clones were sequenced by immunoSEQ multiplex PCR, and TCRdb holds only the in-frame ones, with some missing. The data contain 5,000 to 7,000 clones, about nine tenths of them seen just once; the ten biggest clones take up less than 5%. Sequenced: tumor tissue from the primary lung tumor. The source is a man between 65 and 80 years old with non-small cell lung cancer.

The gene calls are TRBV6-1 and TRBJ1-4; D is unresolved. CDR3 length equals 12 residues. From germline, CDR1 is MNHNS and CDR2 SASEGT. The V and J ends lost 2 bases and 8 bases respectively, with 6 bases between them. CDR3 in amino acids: CASSEQGEKLFF. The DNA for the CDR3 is TGTGCCAGCAGTGAACAAGGAGAAAAACTGTTTTTT.

This CDR3 is CARSLAGQGVSPLHF. The CDR3 DNA reads as TGTGCCAGAAGCTTAGCGGGACAGGGGGTTTCACCCCTCCACTTT. The rearrangement links TRBV7-5 to TRBJ1-6; the table's D call, TRBD1, was not checked against the DNA. TRBV7-5 constitutes a pseudogene. CDR3 size: 15 residues.

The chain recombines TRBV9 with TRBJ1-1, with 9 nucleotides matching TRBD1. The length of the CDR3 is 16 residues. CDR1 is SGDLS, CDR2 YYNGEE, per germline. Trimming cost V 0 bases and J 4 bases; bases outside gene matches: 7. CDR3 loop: CASSVGPGQGGTEAFF. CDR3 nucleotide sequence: TGTGCCAGCAGCGTAGGACCGGGACAGGGAGGCACTGAAGCTTTCTTT.

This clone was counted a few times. The CDR3 reads CAISEGTSGTSSYNEQFF. In DNA form, the CDR3 reads TGTGCCATCAGTGAGGGGACTAGCGGGACTAGCTCCTACAATGAGCAGTTCTTC. V is TRBV10-3 and J is TRBJ2-1; 13 bases line up with TRBD2. Germline CDR1 reads ENHRY; CDR2 reads SYGVKD. Trimming cost V 2 bases and J 0 bases; bases outside gene matches: 4. This CDR3 has 18 amino acids.

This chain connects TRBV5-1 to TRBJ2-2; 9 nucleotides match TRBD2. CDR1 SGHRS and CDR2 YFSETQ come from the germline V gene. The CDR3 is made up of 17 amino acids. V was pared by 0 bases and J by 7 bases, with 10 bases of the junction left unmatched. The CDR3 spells CASSLGFAGGPNGELFF. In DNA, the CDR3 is TGCGCCAGCAGCTTGGGATTCGCGGGAGGGCCGAACGGGGAGCTGTTTTTT.

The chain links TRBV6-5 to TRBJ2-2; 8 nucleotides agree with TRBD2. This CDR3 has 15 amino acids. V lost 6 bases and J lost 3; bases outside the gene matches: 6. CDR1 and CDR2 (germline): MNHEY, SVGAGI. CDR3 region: CASSPKRGYTGELFF. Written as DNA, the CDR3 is TGTGCCAGCAGCCCTAAGCGGGGGTACACCGGGGAGCTGTTTTTT.

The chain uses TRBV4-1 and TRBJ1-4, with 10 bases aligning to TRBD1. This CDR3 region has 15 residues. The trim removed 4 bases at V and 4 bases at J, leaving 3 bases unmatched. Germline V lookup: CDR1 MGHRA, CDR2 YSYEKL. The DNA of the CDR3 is TGCGCCAGCAGCCGACAGGGGGCAATTAATGAAAAACTGTTTTTT. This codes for CASSRQGAINEKLFF.

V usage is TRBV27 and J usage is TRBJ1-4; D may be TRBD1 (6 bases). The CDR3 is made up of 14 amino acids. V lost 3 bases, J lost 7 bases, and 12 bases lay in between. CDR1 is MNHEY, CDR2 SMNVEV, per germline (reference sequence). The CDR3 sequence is CASSFRGAGEKLFF. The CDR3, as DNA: TGTGCCAGCAGTTTCCGGGGGGCGGGTGAAAAACTGTTTTTT.

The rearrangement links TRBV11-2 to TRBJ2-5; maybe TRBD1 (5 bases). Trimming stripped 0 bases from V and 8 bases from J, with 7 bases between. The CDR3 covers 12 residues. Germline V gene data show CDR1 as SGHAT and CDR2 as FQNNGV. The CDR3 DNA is TGTGCCAGCAGCTTAGAGGGGCAAACCCAGTACTTC. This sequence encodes CASSLEGQTQYF.

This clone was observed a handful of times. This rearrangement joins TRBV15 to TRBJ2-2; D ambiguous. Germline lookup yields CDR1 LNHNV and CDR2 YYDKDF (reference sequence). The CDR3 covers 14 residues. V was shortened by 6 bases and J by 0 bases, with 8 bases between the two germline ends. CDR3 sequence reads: CATSPSANTGELFF. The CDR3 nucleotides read TGTGCCACCAGTCCGAGCGCGAACACCGGGGAGCTGTTTTTT.

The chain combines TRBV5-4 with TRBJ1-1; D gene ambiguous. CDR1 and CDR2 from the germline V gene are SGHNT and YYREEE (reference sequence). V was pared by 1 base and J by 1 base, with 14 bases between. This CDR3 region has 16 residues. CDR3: CASSLNLMISNTEAFF. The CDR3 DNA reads TGTGCCAGCAGCTTGAATCTCATGATCTCGAACACTGAAGCTTTCTTT.

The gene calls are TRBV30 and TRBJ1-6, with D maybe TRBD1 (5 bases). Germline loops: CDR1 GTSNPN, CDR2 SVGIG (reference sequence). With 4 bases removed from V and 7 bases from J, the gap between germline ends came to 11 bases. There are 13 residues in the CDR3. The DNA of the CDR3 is TGTGCCTGGATTAGACAGAAAAATTCACCCCTCCACTTT. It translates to CAWIRQKNSPLHF.

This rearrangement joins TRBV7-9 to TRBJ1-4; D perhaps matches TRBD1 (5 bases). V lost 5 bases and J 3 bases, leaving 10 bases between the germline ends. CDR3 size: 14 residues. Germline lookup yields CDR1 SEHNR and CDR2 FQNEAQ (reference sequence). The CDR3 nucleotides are TGTGCCAGCAGCCAACAGGTGGCTAATGAAAAACTGTTTTTT. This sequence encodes CASSQQVANEKLFF.

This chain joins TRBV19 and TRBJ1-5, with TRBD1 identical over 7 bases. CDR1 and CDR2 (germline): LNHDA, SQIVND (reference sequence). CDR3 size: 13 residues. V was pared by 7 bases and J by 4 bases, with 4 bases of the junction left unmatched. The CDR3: CASMGGQNQPQHF. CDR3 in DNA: TGTGCCAGTATGGGGGGACAGAATCAGCCCCAGCATTTT.

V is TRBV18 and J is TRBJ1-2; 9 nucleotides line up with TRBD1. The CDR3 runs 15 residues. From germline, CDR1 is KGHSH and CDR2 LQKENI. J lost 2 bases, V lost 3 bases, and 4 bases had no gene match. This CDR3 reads CASSPYRGQNYGYTF. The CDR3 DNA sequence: TGTGCCAGCTCACCCTACAGGGGGCAGAACTATGGCTACACCTTC.

The CDR3 sequence is CASQGAGELFF. The CDR3 DNA follows: TGTGCCAGCCAGGGGGCCGGGGAGCTGTTTTTT. This chain connects TRBV11-3 to TRBJ2-2, with TRBD1 matching 7 bases. From germline, CDR1 is SGHNT and CDR2 YENEEA. Losses at the gene ends were 8 bases for V and 6 bases for J; bases not matched to a gene: 0. The CDR3 is made up of 11 amino acids.

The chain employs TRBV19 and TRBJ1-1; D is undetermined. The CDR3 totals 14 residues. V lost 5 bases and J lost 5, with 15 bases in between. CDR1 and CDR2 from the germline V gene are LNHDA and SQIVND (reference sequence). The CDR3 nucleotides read TGTGCCAGTAGTGATTCCTCCAGCTGGACTGAAGCTTTCTTT. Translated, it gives CASSDSSSWTEAFF.

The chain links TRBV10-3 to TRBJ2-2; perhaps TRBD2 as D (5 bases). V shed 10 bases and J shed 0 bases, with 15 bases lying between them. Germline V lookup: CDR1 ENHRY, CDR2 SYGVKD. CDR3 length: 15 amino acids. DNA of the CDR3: TGTGCCACCTCAAATCGAGGGACGAACACCGGGGAGCTGTTTTTT. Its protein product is CATSNRGTNTGELFF.